This T cell receptor (beta chain) was sequenced in a study of T cells in tumors after PD-1 blockade. Study-level background: During anti-PD-1 treatment, some patients continued daily vismodegib 150 mg. Mean per blood sample: roughly 100,000 templates (roughly 22,000-257,772), approximately 37,000 unique clonotypes.

Broader study findings: Some novel exhausted tumor clones appeared in pre-treatment blood, suggesting peripheral recruitment.

This CDR3 has 16 residues. From germline, CDR1 is SGHDT and CDR2 YYEEEE. The V end lost 0 bases, the J end lost 1 base, and 13 bases lay between the germline ends. As to this clone: Its antigen is still unknown.

Libraries were prepared by immunoSEQ multiplex PCR; TCRdb keeps only in-frame clonotypes and omits some of them. The table shows about 47,000 clones, with about four fifths occurring only once. This TCR came from a human donor with basal cell carcinoma. This specimen was PBMCs, taken before anti-PD-1 treatment. The chain links TRBV5-6 to TRBJ1-1, with a weak D call TRBD1 (6 bases). CDR3 amino acids: CASSLVIGQKNTEAFF. CDR3 nucleotides: TGTGCCAGCAGCTTGGTGATTGGACAGAAGAACACTGAAGCTTTCTTT.